The T cell receptor beta chain under discussion was sequenced for a study of Graves' ophthalmopathy and Graves' hyperthyroidism. This clonotype occurred a few times. Beta-chain TCR CDR3 regions were amplified from RNA transcripts. The first-round RT-PCR employed HTBI primers together with the Qiagen OneStep RT-PCR kit. A multiplex PCR was then performed as the second round. Each CDR3 protein is one row after TCRdb ran MiXCR on the multiplex PCR reads. The sample consists of about 370,000 distinct CDR3 sequences, about a sixth of them appearing once. Ophthalmopathy absent within 18 months of follow-up marked hyperthyroidism as stable. V trimming: 7 bases; J trimming: 6 bases; junction bases outside the gene matches: 12. The CDR3 runs to 14 residues. From germline, CDR1 is GTSNPN and CDR2 SVGIG (reference sequence).

The specimen sequenced was peripheral blood. The clonotype comes from an adult woman with stable Graves' hyperthyroidism. The rearrangement links TRBV30 to TRBJ2-3; 8 positions agree with TRBD2. In nucleotides, the CDR3 is TGTGCCTCTATTCGGGAGGGCCTTCCTGATACGCAGTATTTT. Protein product: CASIREGLPDTQYF.